The 25 T cell receptor beta chains presented below share a single source sample, sequenced in a study of OX40 agonist ivuxolimab in advanced cancers. Sequencing used immunoSEQ multiplex PCR; TCRdb keeps in-frame clones, though not all of them. The data show 55,000 to 75,000 clones, about nine tenths seen once. The sequenced sample was CD4+ or CD8+ T cells sorted from blood, obtained in a trial of the OX40 agonist ivuxolimab. The source of these receptors is an adult with an advanced solid tumor such as melanoma, head and neck, liver or kidney cancer.

DNA of the CDR3: TGTGCCAGCAGTTTTCTGGCGGGGTTGGAAGATACGCAGTATTTT. Translation: CASSFLAGLEDTQYF. The rearrangement joins TRBV28 to TRBJ2-3; weak D call: TRBD2 (6 bases). CDR3 length: 15 amino acids. Looked up from germline, CDR1 is MDHEN and CDR2 is SYDVKM. The V gene lost 3 bases and the J gene lost 5 bases, with 15 bases spanning the gap.

In its sample, this clone was seen a few times. The rearrangement joins TRBV30 to TRBJ2-7, with TRBD2 matching over 11 bases. Looked up from germline, CDR1 is GTSNPN and CDR2 is SVGIG (reference sequence). The trim removed 7 bases at V and 7 bases at J, leaving 18 bases unmatched. CDR3 size: 16 residues. CDR3 coding DNA: TGTGCCTCGGCCGGGAGACTAGCGGGACCCCAGGGGGAGCAGTACTTC. Translated: CASAGRLAGPQGEQYF.

The chain uses TRBV5-1 and TRBJ2-3, with 12 bases fitting TRBD2. Germline CDR1 reads SGHRS; CDR2 reads YFSETQ. V lost 0 bases to trimming and J lost 1 base; unmatched junction nucleotides: 3. This CDR3 region has 17 residues. Written as DNA, the CDR3 is TGCGCCAGCAGCTTGGGACTAGCGGGAGTTGGCACAGATACGCAGTATTTT. Protein sequence: CASSLGLAGVGTDTQYF.

The rearrangement links TRBV19 to TRBJ1-5; no clear D gene. This CDR3 region has 12 residues. CDR1 and CDR2 (germline): LNHDA, SQIVND (reference sequence). The V end lost 3 bases, the J end lost 8 bases, and 8 bases lay between the germline ends. This CDR3 is CASSIPREPQHF. The DNA for the CDR3 is TGTGCCAGTAGTATCCCGCGTGAGCCCCAGCATTTT.

The chain carries TRBV28 and TRBJ1-2; no definite D call. With 3 bases removed from V and 2 bases from J, the gap between germline ends came to 7 bases. CDR3 size: 13 residues. CDR1 and CDR2 from the germline V gene are MDHEN and SYDVKM. The CDR3 here is CASSFGENYGYTF. The CDR3 region has the DNA TGTGCCAGCAGTTTTGGGGAAAACTATGGCTACACCTTC.

In regard to this clone: The sample contains more than one DNA sequence encoding this CDR3. The rearrangement uses TRBV6-1 and TRBJ1-2; D remains unclear. Germline CDR1 is MNHNS and CDR2 is SASEGT. The CDR3 extends over 13 amino acids. Trimming removed 4 bases at V and 0 bases at J, with 6 bases between. This CDR3 reads CASSVVSNYGYTF. The DNA of the CDR3 is TGTGCCAGCAGTGTGGTGTCTAACTATGGCTACACCTTC.

The V call is TRBV21-1, the J call TRBJ2-2; the D segment call TRBD1 is taken from the table without a DNA check. TRBV21-1 is classified as a pseudogene. The CDR3 has 18 residues. This chain's CDR3 is CASSVISRTGVTPGELFF. The CDR3 nucleotides are TGTGCCAGCAGCGTAATTTCAAGGACAGGGGTGACCCCCGGGGAGCTGTTTTTT.

This clone was seen a single time. This chain connects TRBV6-1 to TRBJ1-2; no reliable D call. This CDR3 region has 13 residues. V was shortened by 2 bases and J by 4 bases, with 8 bases between the two germline ends. CDR1 is MNHNS, CDR2 SASEGT, per germline. The CDR3 loop reads CASSESGSYGYTF. The DNA of the CDR3 is TGTGCCAGCAGTGAAAGTGGAAGCTATGGCTACACCTTC.

This chain joins TRBV6-1 and TRBJ2-3; 13 bases are shared with TRBD2. The ends lost 4 bases at V and 4 bases at J; junction bases unmatched: 5. Germline CDR1 MNHNS, CDR2 SASEGT. The CDR3 is 16 residues long. CDR3: CASSGLGLAGADTQYF. CDR3 nucleotides: TGTGCCAGCAGTGGGTTAGGACTAGCGGGAGCAGATACGCAGTATTTT.

The genes are TRBV7-2 and TRBJ2-7; D is perhaps TRBD1 or TRBD2 (5 bases each). Germline CDR1 reads SGHTA; CDR2 reads FQGNSA. This CDR3 region has 16 residues. With 0 bases removed from V and 0 bases from J, the gap between germline ends came to 12 bases. For the CDR3, the DNA is TGTGCCAGCAGCTTAGCGGGACGGCCGAGCTCCTACGAGCAGTACTTC. Translation gives CASSLAGRPSSYEQYF.

The chain has TRBV19 and TRBJ2-7; 10 bases line up with TRBD2. The V segment lost 4 bases and the J segment 1 base; nucleotides outside the gene matches: 4. The CDR3 extends over 15 amino acids. Germline CDR1 and CDR2: LNHDA and SQIVND (reference sequence). The CDR3 DNA sequence: TGTGCCAGTAGTAGCCTAGCGGGAGATTCCTACGAGCAGTACTTC. This codes for CASSSLAGDSYEQYF.

V gene TRBV2 combines with J gene TRBJ2-3; 10 nucleotides align to TRBD2. Germline V CDR1 and CDR2: SNHLY, FYNNEI. This CDR3 is 15 amino acids long. Trimming removed 7 bases from V and 3 bases from J; junction bases left unmatched: 7. CDR3 sequence reads: CASTLLAGKTDTQYF. DNA of the CDR3: TGTGCCAGCACCCTACTAGCGGGAAAAACAGATACGCAGTATTTT.

This chain uses TRBV11-2 with TRBJ1-5, with D unresolved. CDR1 SGHAT and CDR2 FQNNGV come from the germline V gene. This CDR3 comprises 13 residues. V was cut by 1 base and J by 5 bases, with 6 bases left in between. As DNA, the CDR3 is TGTGCCAGCAGCTTAGGGTTGGATCAGCCCCAGCATTTT. Translating gives CASSLGLDQPQHF.

The gene calls are TRBV19 and TRBJ1-2; no clear D. The germline gives CDR1 LNHDA, CDR2 SQIVND (reference sequence). The length of the CDR3 is 11 residues. With 7 bases removed from V and 8 bases from J, the gap between germline ends came to 11 bases. Written as DNA, the CDR3 is TGTGCCAGTAACGATGGGGTCGGCTACACCTTC. This codes for CASNDGVGYTF.

The chain combines TRBV7-9 with TRBJ1-5; D is ambiguous. CDR3 length: 12 residues. V was pared by 5 bases and J by 6 bases, with 8 bases between. From germline, CDR1 is SEHNR and CDR2 FQNEAQ (reference sequence). In DNA, the CDR3 is TGTGCCAGCAGCCCAGACCTTCAGCCCCAGCATTTT. This gives the protein CASSPDLQPQHF.

The chain employs TRBV14 and TRBJ1-3; D possibly corresponds to TRBD1 (5 bases). Trimming took off 0 bases at V and 0 bases at J, with 12 bases between the two ends. The CDR3 sequence is 17 residues long. CDR1 and CDR2 (germline): SGHDN, FVKESK. CDR3 in amino acids: CASSQDWGTYSGNTIYF. DNA for the CDR3: TGTGCCAGCAGCCAAGATTGGGGGACCTACTCTGGAAACACCATATATTTT.

This rearrangement joins TRBV5-6 to TRBJ1-1, with D perhaps TRBD1 (5 bases). The CDR3 contains 17 residues. Germline assignment: CDR1 SGHDT and CDR2 YYEEEE. The V end lost 3 bases, the J end lost 0 bases, and 18 bases lay between the germline ends. CDR3 sequence reads: CASSSELGVHLNTEAFF. CDR3 bases: TGTGCCAGCAGCTCGGAATTGGGGGTACACTTGAACACTGAAGCTTTCTTT.

This chain connects TRBV10-3 to TRBJ2-3; D ambiguous. The CDR3 is 15 amino acids. Germline CDR1 and CDR2: ENHRY and SYGVKD. Trimming cost V 11 bases and J 4 bases, with 22 bases left between them. The CDR3 bases are TGTGCCTCGAAGGTGGGGTCCCTCCGGGCAGATACGCAGTATTTT. It yields the protein CASKVGSLRADTQYF.

This rearrangement joins TRBV19 to TRBJ2-3, with a tentative D call TRBD2 (5 bases). There are 15 residues in the CDR3. CDR1 and CDR2 (germline): LNHDA, SQIVND (reference sequence). The V gene lost 4 bases and the J gene lost 3 bases, with 14 bases spanning the gap. The CDR3: CASSTYTGGTDTQYF. Written as DNA, the CDR3 is TGTGCCAGTAGTACCTACACCGGCGGGACAGATACGCAGTATTTT.

The chain combines TRBV7-9 with TRBJ2-5; D possibly corresponds to TRBD2 (5 bases). The CDR3 covers 12 residues. Trimming stripped 6 bases from V and 4 bases from J, with 9 bases between. Germline loops: CDR1 SEHNR, CDR2 FQNEAQ (reference sequence). This CDR3 is CASRDSAETQYF. The CDR3 nucleotides are TGTGCCAGCAGAGATAGCGCAGAGACCCAGTACTTC.

The rearrangement joins TRBV5-1 to TRBJ2-3; D might be TRBD2 (5 bases). This CDR3 region has 14 residues. V was pared by 2 bases and J by 0 bases, with 7 bases between. From germline, CDR1 is SGHRS and CDR2 YFSETQ. CDR3 in amino acids: CASSLAASTDTQYF. The CDR3 DNA is TGCGCCAGCAGCTTAGCGGCTAGCACAGATACGCAGTATTTT.

V and J are TRBV7-2 and TRBJ1-2; tentatively, D is TRBD1 (6 bases). CDR1 SGHTA and CDR2 FQGNSA come from the germline V gene. Between the trimmed V and J ends, which lost 5 bases and 6 bases, there was a span of 16 bases. This CDR3 is built from 14 residues. CDR3 in amino acids: CASSLGALKHGYTF. CDR3 nucleotides: TGTGCCAGCAGCCTGGGGGCCCTGAAACATGGCTACACCTTC.

This clone came up a few times. This CDR3 reads CASSLDSGASYNEQFF. CDR3 coding DNA: TGTGCCAGCAGCTTGGATAGCGGGGCATCCTACAATGAGCAGTTCTTC. The chain has TRBV5-4 and TRBJ2-1; 8 bases fit TRBD2. V shed 0 bases, J shed 1 base, and the junction held 3 bases outside the gene matches. Per germline, CDR1 SGHNT and CDR2 YYREEE (reference sequence). This CDR3 region has 16 residues.

The V gene is TRBV29-1, the J gene TRBJ2-1; 7 positions agree with TRBD2. V was clipped by 4 bases and J by 0 bases; unmatched bases: 9. CDR3 size: 16 residues. Germline values: CDR1 SQVTM, CDR2 ANQGSEA. CDR3 protein: CSVGGATSDSYNEQFF. In DNA, the CDR3 is TGCAGCGTTGGGGGCGCAACTAGCGACTCCTACAATGAGCAGTTCTTC.

The genes are TRBV6-1 and TRBJ1-1, with 7 bases matching TRBD1. Germline CDR1 reads MNHNS; CDR2 reads SASEGT. Trimming cost V 8 bases and J 6 bases; bases outside gene matches: 9. CDR3 length: 13 amino acids. The CDR3 sequence: CASDFDRVAEAFF. The CDR3 nucleotides are TGTGCCAGCGATTTCGACAGGGTAGCTGAAGCTTTCTTT.